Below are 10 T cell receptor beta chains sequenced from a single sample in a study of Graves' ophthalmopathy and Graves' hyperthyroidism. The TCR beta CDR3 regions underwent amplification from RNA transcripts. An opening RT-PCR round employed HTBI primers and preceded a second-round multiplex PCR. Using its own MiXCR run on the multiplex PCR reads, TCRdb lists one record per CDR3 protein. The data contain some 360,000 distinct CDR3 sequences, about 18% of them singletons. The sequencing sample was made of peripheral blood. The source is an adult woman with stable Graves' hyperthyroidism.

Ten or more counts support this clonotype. The CDR3 loop is CSVEGLAGYYEQYF. CDR3 nucleotides: TGCAGCGTTGAGGGACTAGCGGGATACTACGAGCAGTACTTC. The rearrangement uses TRBV29-1 and TRBJ2-7; 13 bases fit TRBD2. The CDR3 contains 14 residues. V shed 3 bases, J shed 3 bases, and the junction held 2 bases outside the gene matches. The V gene's germline CDR1 is SQVTM and CDR2 ANQGSEA.

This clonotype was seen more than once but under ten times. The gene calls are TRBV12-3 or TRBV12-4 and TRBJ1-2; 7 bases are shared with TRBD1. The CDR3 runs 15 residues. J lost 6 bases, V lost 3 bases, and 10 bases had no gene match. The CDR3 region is CASSLAGTAWDGYTF. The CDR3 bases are TGTGCCAGCAGTTTGGCCGGGACAGCTTGGGATGGCTACACCTTC.

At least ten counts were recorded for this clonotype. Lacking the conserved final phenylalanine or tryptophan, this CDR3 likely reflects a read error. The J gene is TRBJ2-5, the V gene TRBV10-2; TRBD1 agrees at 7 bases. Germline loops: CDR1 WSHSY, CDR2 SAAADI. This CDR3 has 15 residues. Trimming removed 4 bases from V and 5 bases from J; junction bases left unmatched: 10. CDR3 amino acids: CASSVPGTVGETQYL. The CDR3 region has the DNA TGCGCCAGCAGTGTGCCAGGGACAGTGGGGGAGACCCAGTACTTA.

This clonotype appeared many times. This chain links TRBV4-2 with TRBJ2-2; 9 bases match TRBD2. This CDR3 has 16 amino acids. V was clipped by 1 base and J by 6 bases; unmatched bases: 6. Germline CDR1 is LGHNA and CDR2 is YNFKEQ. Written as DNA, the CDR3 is TGTGCCAGCAGCCAAGCAAGAGCGGGAGGACCCGGGGAGCTGTTTTTT. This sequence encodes CASSQARAGGPGELFF.

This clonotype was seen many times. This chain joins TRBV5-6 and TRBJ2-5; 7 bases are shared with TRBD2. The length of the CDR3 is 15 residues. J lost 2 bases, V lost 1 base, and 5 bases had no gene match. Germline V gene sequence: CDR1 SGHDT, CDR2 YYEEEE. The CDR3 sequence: CASSLPGGGQETQYF. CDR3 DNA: TGTGCCAGCAGCTTGCCGGGAGGTGGGCAAGAGACCCAGTACTTC.

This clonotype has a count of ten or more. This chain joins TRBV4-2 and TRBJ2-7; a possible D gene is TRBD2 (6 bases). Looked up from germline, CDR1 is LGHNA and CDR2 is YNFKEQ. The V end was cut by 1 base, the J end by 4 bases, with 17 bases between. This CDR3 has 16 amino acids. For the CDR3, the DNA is TGTGCCAGCAGCCAAGTCAGCGGGCAGAGCAAATACGAGCAGTACTTC. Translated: CASSQVSGQSKYEQYF.

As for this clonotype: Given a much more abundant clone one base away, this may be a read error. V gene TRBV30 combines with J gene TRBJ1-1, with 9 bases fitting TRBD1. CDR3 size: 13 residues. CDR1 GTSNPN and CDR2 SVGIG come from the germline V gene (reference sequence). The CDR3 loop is CVFDRGKGTEAFF. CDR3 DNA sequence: TGTGTCTTTGACAGGGGGAAGGGCACTGAAGCTTTCTTT. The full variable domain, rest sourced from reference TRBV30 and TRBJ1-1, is SQTIHQWPATLVQPVGSPLSLECTVEGTSNPNLYWYRQAAGRGLQLLFYSVGIGQISSEVPQNLSASRPQDRQFILSSKKLLLSDSGFYLCVFDRGKGTEAFFGQGTRLTVV.

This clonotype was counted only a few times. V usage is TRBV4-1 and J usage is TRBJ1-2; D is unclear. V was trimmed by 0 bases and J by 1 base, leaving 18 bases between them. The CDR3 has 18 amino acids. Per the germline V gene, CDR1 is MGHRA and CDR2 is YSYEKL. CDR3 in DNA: TGCGCCAGCAGCCAAGAACGGATAGGACCTGGAAGTAACTATGGCTACACCTTC. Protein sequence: CASSQERIGPGSNYGYTF.

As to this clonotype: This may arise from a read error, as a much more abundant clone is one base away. CDR3 sequence reads: CVSSQVAGPERTQYF. CDR3 in DNA: TGCGTCAGCAGCCAAGTAGCGGGCCCGGAACGGACCCAGTACTTC. The genes are TRBV4-1 and TRBJ2-5, with 7 bases aligning to TRBD2. The CDR3 length is 15 residues. Germline V lookup: CDR1 MGHRA, CDR2 YSYEKL.

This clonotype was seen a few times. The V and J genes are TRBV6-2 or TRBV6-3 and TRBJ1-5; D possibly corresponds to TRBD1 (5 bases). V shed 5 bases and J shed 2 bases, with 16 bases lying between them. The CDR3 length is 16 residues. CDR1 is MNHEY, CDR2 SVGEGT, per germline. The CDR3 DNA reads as TGTGCCAGCAGTAGGGTAGGGCAGGGCCGCAATCAGCCCCAGCATTTT. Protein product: CASSRVGQGRNQPQHF.